These 20 T cell receptor beta chains came from one sample sequenced in a study of read filtering for tumor transcriptome and immune sequencing. From roughly 390 ng of RNA, a library with molecular barcoded alpha/delta and beta/gamma adaptors was made. TCRdb independently ran MiXCR on the reads; one entry per CDR3 protein. The sample holds around 50,000 distinct CDR3 sequences; about 12% are singletons and the top ten take about a sixth. Sequenced input: a population of CD138-negative cells sorted from bone marrow. Receptors originate from a donor aged 40 or older with multiple myeloma.

The sample holds many counts of this clonotype. This chain's CDR3 is CSASPEVWDSNQPQHF. The CDR3, as DNA: TGCAGTGCTAGTCCAGAGGTGTGGGATAGCAATCAGCCCCAGCATTTT. The chain is built from TRBV20-1 and TRBJ1-5; D call uncertain. Germline V gene lookup returns CDR1 DFQATT and CDR2 SNEGSKA (reference sequence). Trimming cost V 3 bases and J 0 bases, with 15 bases left between them. The CDR3 runs 16 residues.

This clonotype was found many times. The chain links TRBV5-5 to TRBJ2-7; unclear D gene. The germline CDR1 and CDR2 sequences are SGHKS and YYEKEE (reference sequence). The length of the CDR3 is 13 residues. Trimming shortened V by 2 bases and J by 3 bases, and 9 bases separated the two germline ends. For the CDR3, the DNA is TGTGCCAGCAGCTTCCAACAGTTCTACGAGCAGTACTTC. Translation: CASSFQQFYEQYF.

The table lists this clonotype with many counts. The chain links TRBV5-1 to TRBJ1-3; D is unclear. The CDR3 length is 16 residues. Germline loops: CDR1 SGHRS, CDR2 YFSETQ. Trimming cost V 0 bases and J 1 base, with 11 bases left between them. CDR3 residues: CASSLDLIGSGNTIYF. The CDR3, as DNA: TGCGCCAGCAGCTTGGACCTTATAGGATCTGGAAACACCATATATTTT.

This clonotype occurred many times. CDR3 residues: CASSPSAGKHQETQYF. The DNA for the CDR3 is TGTGCCAGCAGCCCAAGCGCGGGGAAGCACCAAGAGACCCAGTACTTC. J is TRBJ2-5 and V is TRBV7-3; weak D call: TRBD2 (6 bases). The germline CDR1 and CDR2 sequences are SGHTA and FQGTGA. This CDR3 contains 16 residues. Trimming shortened V by 5 bases and J by 0 bases, and 16 bases separated the two germline ends.

This chain joins TRBV29-1 and TRBJ2-1; D ambiguous. The CDR3 has 12 amino acids. Germline CDR1 reads SQVTM; CDR2 reads ANQGSEA. The V end lost 0 bases, the J end lost 8 bases, and 8 bases lay between the germline ends. The CDR3 region has the DNA TGCAGCGTTGAAGAACTATTAGATGAGCAGTTCTTC. It encodes CSVEELLDEQFF.

This clonotype was seen at least ten times. The chain joins TRBV12-3 or TRBV12-4 to TRBJ1-1; no clear D gene. The ends were cut back, 6 bases at V and 3 bases at J, with 20 bases in the middle. The CDR3 consists of 16 residues. The CDR3: CASRPSVGGRDTEAFF. The CDR3 nucleotides read TGTGCCAGCAGACCTTCCGTCGGAGGGAGAGACACTGAAGCTTTCTTT.

The chain carries TRBV5-1 and TRBJ2-7; TRBD2 matches 7 bases. The V and J ends lost 1 base and 2 bases, in that order; junction bases with no gene match: 3. The length of the CDR3 is 14 residues. The V gene's germline CDR1 is SGHRS and CDR2 YFSETQ. The CDR3 coding sequence is TGCGCCAGCAGCTTGCAGGGAGGGACCTACGAGCAGTACTTC. Protein: CASSLQGGTYEQYF.

This clonotype was counted ten times or more. The chain recombines TRBV3-1 with TRBJ2-1; no clear D. V gave up 5 bases and J gave up 4 bases, with 12 bases separating them. Germline CDR1 LGHDT, CDR2 YNNKEL (reference sequence). The CDR3 sequence is 14 residues long. CDR3 nucleotides: TGTGCCAGCAGCGCCACAACAGATTACAATGAGCAGTTCTTC. It yields the protein CASSATTDYNEQFF.

In its sample, this clonotype was seen many times. The chain employs TRBV15 and TRBJ2-2, with D unclear. CDR1 and CDR2 from the germline V gene are LNHNV and YYDKDF (reference sequence). The CDR3 has 16 amino acids. V was clipped by 3 bases and J by 0 bases, with 11 bases between them. In nucleotides, the CDR3 is TGTGCCACCAGCAGCCCCATTAACACGAACACCGGGGAGCTGTTTTTT. It encodes CATSSPINTNTGELFF.

Here the CDR3 DNA reads TGTGCCAGCAGGCTCGATTGGGGCACCATATATTTT. This gives the protein CASRLDWGTIYF. This chain joins TRBV6-2 or TRBV6-3 and TRBJ1-3; no firm D call. Trimming shortened V by 6 bases and J by 9 bases, and 12 bases separated the two germline ends. This CDR3 has 12 residues. Per germline, CDR1 MNHEY and CDR2 SVGEGT.

This clonotype was counted only a few times. The chain joins TRBV5-6 to TRBJ1-6; no definite D call. Germline CDR1 SGHDT, CDR2 YYEEEE. V gave up 0 bases and J gave up 7 bases, with 5 bases separating them. CDR3 length: 13 residues. The CDR3 DNA follows: TGTGCCAGCAGCTTGGGGGAGAATTCACCCCTCCACTTT. Its protein is CASSLGENSPLHF.

In its sample, this clonotype was seen many times. The genes are TRBV5-1 and TRBJ1-1; TRBD1 matches at 9 bases. Germline values: CDR1 SGHRS, CDR2 YFSETQ. This CDR3 region has 15 residues. The V gene end was trimmed by 4 bases and the J gene end by 4 bases; junction bases not matched to a gene: 8. The CDR3 DNA reads as TGCGCCAGCAGCACCTCCGGGACAGGGTTCACTGAAGCTTTCTTT. Its protein is CASSTSGTGFTEAFF.

About this clonotype itself: This sequence may be a read error, since a much larger clone differs from it by one base. In DNA form, the CDR3 reads TGTGCCAGCAGTTACTCGATGAGTGGCAGGGAACGGGATGAGCAGTTCTTC. Protein sequence: CASSYSMSGRERDEQFF. The chain recombines TRBV6-6 with TRBJ2-1, with D perhaps TRBD1 (5 bases). The CDR3 totals 17 residues. Looked up from germline, CDR1 is MNHNY and CDR2 is SVGAGI (reference sequence). Trimming pared 0 bases from V and 8 bases from J, leaving 20 bases between.

This clonotype is medium-sized in the sample. The chain uses TRBV24-1 and TRBJ2-1, with TRBD1 as a possible D gene (6 bases). The CDR3 loop spans 12 amino acids. Trimming took off 6 bases at V and 10 bases at J, with 12 bases between the two ends. Germline assignment: CDR1 KGHDR and CDR2 SFDVKD. The CDR3 DNA is TGTGCCACCAGTTTGGGGGCTTTCGAGCAGTTCTTC. Translated, it gives CATSLGAFEQFF.

This clonotype has a count of ten or more. The rearrangement joins TRBV5-6 to TRBJ1-5; D gene unclear. The CDR3 totals 13 residues. Trimming cost V 4 bases and J 8 bases, with 13 bases left between them. Germline CDR1 and CDR2: SGHDT and YYEEEE. CDR3: CASSTGPGEPQHF. The CDR3 nucleotides read TGTGCCAGCAGCACCGGACCCGGGGAGCCCCAGCATTTT.

The sample holds a few counts of this clonotype. The chain has TRBV6-6 and TRBJ1-3; no firm D call. With 5 bases removed from V and 1 base from J, the gap between germline ends came to 12 bases. The CDR3 loop spans 15 amino acids. Germline V gene lookup returns CDR1 MNHNY and CDR2 SVGAGI (reference sequence). Here the CDR3 DNA reads TGTGCCAGCAGTGATCCCGGGTTGTCTGGAAACACCATATATTTT. It translates to CASSDPGLSGNTIYF.

This clonotype came up many times. J is TRBJ2-2 and V is TRBV20-1; D is perhaps TRBD2 (6 bases). CDR3 length: 14 residues. CDR1 is DFQATT, CDR2 SNEGSKA, per germline (reference sequence). Trimming shortened V by 1 base and J by 4 bases, and 10 bases separated the two germline ends. CDR3 sequence (DNA): TGCAGTGCTAGAGTCCAGGGAGGCACCGGGGAGCTGTTTTTT. Amino acid sequence: CSARVQGGTGELFF.

The sample holds many counts of this clonotype. The gene calls are TRBV6-6 and TRBJ1-1; 7 bases are a match to TRBD1. The V segment lost 2 bases and the J segment 8 bases; nucleotides outside the gene matches: 11. The length of the CDR3 is 15 residues. Germline CDR1 and CDR2: MNHNY and SVGAGI (reference sequence). The CDR3 nucleotides read TGTGCCAGCAGTTACATCGAGACAGGGTGGGCCGAAGCTTTCTTT. Translated: CASSYIETGWAEAFF.

Of note for this clonotype: A much larger clone lies one base from this, so it may be a read error. V and J are TRBV18 and TRBJ1-1; 12 positions agree with TRBD1. This CDR3 spans 17 amino acids. CDR1 and CDR2 (germline): KGHSH, LQKENI. Germline trimming cut 3 bases from V and 4 bases from J; bases unmatched to any gene: 9. The CDR3 DNA reads TGTGCCAGCTCACCTTCCGGGACAGGGGGCCGAGGCACTGAAGCTTTCTTT. As protein: CASSPSGTGGRGTEAFF.

This clonotype was counted ten times or more. The genes are TRBV7-9 and TRBJ2-5; D not certain. In germline, CDR1 is SEHNR, CDR2 FQNEAQ (reference sequence). The V gene lost 5 bases and the J gene lost 3 bases, with 13 bases spanning the gap. This CDR3 has 14 residues. CDR3 sequence reads: CASSHAHSEETQYF. Here the CDR3 DNA reads TGTGCCAGCAGCCACGCCCACTCTGAAGAGACCCAGTACTTC. The full variable domain, in which reference TRBV7-9 and TRBJ2-5 provide the parts outside the CDR3, is DTGVSQNPRHKITKRGQNVTFRCDPISEHNRLYWYRQTLGQGPEFLTYFQNEAQLEKSRLLSDRFSAERPKGSFSTLEIQRTEQGDSAMYLCASSHAHSEETQYFGPGTRLLVL.